The 8 T cell receptor beta chains below were found in one sample sequenced in a study of blood T cell repertoires in COVID-19. The table came from immunoSEQ multiplex PCR; TCRdb's copy has only in-frame clones and leaves some out. Of under 150,000 clones listed, just under 90% are singletons. The specimen sequenced was peripheral blood. These receptors originate from a woman between 45 and 60 years old with acute or convalescent COVID-19.

The chain has TRBV7-9 and TRBJ2-1; no definite D call. The germline V gene encodes CDR1 SEHNR and CDR2 FQNEAQ (reference sequence). The V end lost 1 base, the J end lost 5 bases, and 12 bases lay between the germline ends. The CDR3 has 15 amino acids. The CDR3, as DNA: TGTGCCAGCAGCTTAGGCCCTCCCGGTAACAATGAGCAGTTCTTC. Translating it yields CASSLGPPGNNEQFF. Combining the CDR3 with reference TRBV7-9 and TRBJ2-1 gives the whole variable domain DTGVSQNPRHKITKRGQNVTFRCDPISEHNRLYWYRQTLGQGPEFLTYFQNEAQLEKSRLLSDRFSAERPKGSFSTLEIQRTEQGDSAMYLCASSLGPPGNNEQFFGPGTRLTVL.

The chain joins TRBV9 to TRBJ1-4, with D uncertain. Per germline, CDR1 SGDLS and CDR2 YYNGEE. The CDR3 runs 15 residues. The germline V and J ends were trimmed by 1 base and 2 bases, with 9 bases remaining between them. CDR3 amino acids: CASSVSGGTNEKLFF. The DNA of the CDR3 is TGTGCCAGCAGCGTATCAGGTGGGACTAATGAAAAACTGTTTTTT.

This sequence joins TRBV28 and TRBJ1-2; unclear D gene. The CDR3 spans 13 residues. V lost 3 bases and J 6 bases, leaving 11 bases between the germline ends. The germline V gene has CDR1 MDHEN and CDR2 SYDVKM. CDR3 bases: TGTGCCAGCAGTTTTACGAGGAGAGATGGCTACACCTTC. Its translation is CASSFTRRDGYTF.

The chain joins TRBV12-5 to TRBJ2-3; 12 bases match TRBD2. CDR3 size: 18 residues. The germline CDR1 and CDR2 sequences are LGHNT and FRNRAP. V gave up 0 bases and J gave up 5 bases; unmatched junction bases: 9. The DNA of the CDR3 is TGTGCTAGTGGTTTGGTATTCTCTAGCGGGGGGGCAGGAGATACGCAGTATTTT. It specifies CASGLVFSSGGAGDTQYF.

The chain joins TRBV7-2 to TRBJ2-3, with D unresolved. Trimming left V 1 base short and J 3 bases short, with 11 bases between. CDR3 size: 15 residues. Looked up from germline, CDR1 is SGHTA and CDR2 is FQGNSA. The DNA of the CDR3 is TGTGCCAGCAGCTTAGAGTTTGGCATAACAGATACGCAGTATTTT. Translating it yields CASSLEFGITDTQYF.

The chain couples TRBV19 to TRBJ1-4, with a weak D call TRBD1 (5 bases). V dropped 7 bases and J dropped 3 bases, with 15 bases sitting between them. The length of the CDR3 is 15 residues. Germline CDR1 and CDR2: LNHDA and SQIVND (reference sequence). In nucleotides, the CDR3 is TGTGCCAGTACCGGGACTCCGGTGGCTAATGAAAAACTGTTTTTT. Amino acids: CASTGTPVANEKLFF.

The chain couples TRBV6-5 to TRBJ1-5, with 7 bases aligning to TRBD1. The length of the CDR3 is 15 residues. V was clipped by 6 bases and J by 0 bases; unmatched bases: 5. Germline V gives CDR1 MNHEY, CDR2 SVGAGI. The CDR3 DNA sequence: TGTGCCAGCAGGGAGGGGGCGTCTAGCAATCAGCCCCAGCATTTT. Encoded protein: CASREGASSNQPQHF.

This chain uses TRBV11-2 with TRBJ1-2; 7 bases agree with TRBD1. The germline gives CDR1 SGHAT, CDR2 FQNNGV. The CDR3 consists of 14 residues. Germline trimming cut 6 bases from V and 8 bases from J; bases unmatched to any gene: 12. CDR3 loop: CASRRQGLTGGYTF. The CDR3 nucleotides read TGTGCCAGCAGGCGACAGGGTTTAACGGGGGGCTACACCTTC.